Listed below are T cell receptor beta chains from one sample, sequenced in a study of T cell responses to AZD1222 COVID-19 vaccine. Clones were sequenced by immunoSEQ multiplex PCR, and TCRdb holds only the in-frame ones, with some missing. In the table there are about 140,000 clones, 92% of which are singletons. The sequenced sample was peripheral blood, obtained 28 days after the second AZD1222 dose. The receptors come from an adult who received the AZD1222 COVID-19 vaccine. Both conserved end residues are part of each CDR3. A D gene is named only where the DNA matches it firmly. Expanded clones are given a class, and other clones once, few, many or no size at all.

j_gene: TRBJ1-4; d_gene: .; abundance: .; v_gene: TRBV15; CDR3nt: TGTGCCACCAGCAGACCACAGGGCGGTAATGAAAAACTGTTTTTT; CDR3aa: CATSRPQGGNEKLFF
j_gene: TRBJ1-6; d_gene: .; abundance: .; v_gene: TRBV18; CDR3nt: TGTGCCAGCTCACCGGCGGGGGATTCACCCCTCCACTTT; CDR3aa: CASSPAGDSPLHF
j_gene: TRBJ1-1; d_gene: TRBD1; abundance: .; v_gene: TRBV10-3; CDR3nt: TGTGCCATCACTAAGGACAGGGACACTGAAGCTTTCTTT; CDR3aa: CAITKDRDTEAFF
j_gene: TRBJ1-1; d_gene: TRBD1; abundance: .; v_gene: TRBV27; CDR3nt: TGTGCCAGCAGTTTAATACAGGGGGTTAACACTGAAGCTTTCTTT; CDR3aa: CASSLIQGVNTEAFF
j_gene: TRBJ2-5; d_gene: .; abundance: .; v_gene: TRBV15; CDR3nt: TGTGCCACCAGCAGAGGATTGGGACGGCAACAAGAGACCCAGTACTTC; CDR3aa: CATSRGLGRQQETQYF
j_gene: TRBJ2-1; d_gene: TRBD2; abundance: .; v_gene: TRBV7-9; CDR3nt: TGTGCCAGCAGACTGATGATTAGCGGGAGGGTAGGTAATGAGCAGTTCTTC; CDR3aa: CASRLMISGRVGNEQFF
j_gene: TRBJ2-3; d_gene: TRBD1; abundance: once; v_gene: TRBV27; CDR3nt: TGTGCCAGCAGTCGGGACAGGGTAGATACGCAGTATTTT; CDR3aa: CASSRDRVDTQYF
j_gene: TRBJ1-1; d_gene: .; abundance: .; v_gene: TRBV4-1; CDR3nt: TGCGCCAGCAGCCAAGATCGCGGGACGTGGAACACTGAAGCTTTCTTT; CDR3aa: CASSQDRGTWNTEAFF
j_gene: TRBJ1-1; d_gene: TRBD1; abundance: .; v_gene: TRBV18; CDR3nt: TGTGCCAGCTCAACACGACAGGGCGACACTGAAGCTTTCTTT; CDR3aa: CASSTRQGDTEAFF
j_gene: TRBJ1-1; d_gene: .; abundance: .; v_gene: TRBV6-2/TRBV6-3; CDR3nt: TGTGCCAGCAGTCCACAAGGACAGAGGGGGAACACTGAAGCTTTCTTT; CDR3aa: CASSPQGQRGNTEAFF